This T cell receptor beta chain was sequenced in a study of OX40 agonist ivuxolimab in advanced cancers. Overall study context: Among those enrolled, mean age was roughly 55 years (range roughly 23 to 85) and 82.7% were male.

The repertoire was sequenced with immunoSEQ multiplex PCR; TCRdb's copy has only in-frame clones and lacks some. This table has around 45,000 clones, approximately 71% appearing once. The V end was cut by 0 bases, the J end by 9 bases, with 15 bases between. Per the germline V gene, CDR1 is MNHEY and CDR2 is SVGAGI. The CDR3 loop spans 15 amino acids. This rearrangement joins TRBV6-5 to TRBJ1-3; TRBD1 is a possible D gene (5 bases). The material sequenced was CD4+ or CD8+ T cells sorted from blood, taken in a trial of the OX40 agonist ivuxolimab. This receptor was obtained from an adult with an advanced solid tumor such as melanoma, head and neck, liver or kidney cancer. The CDR3 spells CASSYSLGGEGTIYF. In nucleotides, the CDR3 is TGTGCCAGCAGTTACTCGCTGGGGGGGGAAGGCACCATATATTTT.